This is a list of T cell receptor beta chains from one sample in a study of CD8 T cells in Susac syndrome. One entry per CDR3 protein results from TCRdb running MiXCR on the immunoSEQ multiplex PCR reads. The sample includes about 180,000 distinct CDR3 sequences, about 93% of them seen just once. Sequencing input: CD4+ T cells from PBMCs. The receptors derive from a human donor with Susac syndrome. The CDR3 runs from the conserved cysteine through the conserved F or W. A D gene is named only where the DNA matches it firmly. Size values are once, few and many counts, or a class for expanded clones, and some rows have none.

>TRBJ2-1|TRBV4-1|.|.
TGCGCCAGCAGCCAAGCGGATTTAGGTGGTGAGCAGTTCTTC
CASSQADLGGEQFF
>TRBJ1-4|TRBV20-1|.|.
TGCAGTGCTAGATTACAAGCTAATGAAAAACTGTTTTTT
CSARLQANEKLFF
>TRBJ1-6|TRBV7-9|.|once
TGTGCCAGCAGCTCCGCGGGGGTTTCACCCCTCCACTTT
CASSSAGVSPLHF
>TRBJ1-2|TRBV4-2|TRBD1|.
TGTGCCAGCAGCCAAGTCTCAGGGGGCGCGGACTATGGCTACACCTTC
CASSQVSGGADYGYTF
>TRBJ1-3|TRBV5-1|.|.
TGCGCCAGCAGCTTGGGGGACTCTGGAAACACCATATATTTT
CASSLGDSGNTIYF
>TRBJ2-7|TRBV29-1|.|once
TGCAGCGTTGACCTCCCCCGCGGGCAGTACTTC
CSVDLPRGQYF
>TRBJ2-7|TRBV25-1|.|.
TGTGCCAGCAGTCGCGGCATTTCCTACGAGCAGTACTTC
CASSRGISYEQYF
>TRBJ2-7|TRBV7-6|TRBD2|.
TGTGCCAGCAGCTTAGTCAGAGCCGCGGGGGGTGAGCAGTACTTC
CASSLVRAAGGEQYF
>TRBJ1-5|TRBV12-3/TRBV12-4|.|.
TGTGCCAGCAGCCGAAACGCAGATAGCAATCAGCCCCAGCATTTT
CASSRNADSNQPQHF
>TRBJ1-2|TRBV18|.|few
TGTGCCAGCTCCGCAACGGGGTATGGCTACACCTTC
CASSATGYGYTF
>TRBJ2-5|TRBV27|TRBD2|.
TGTGCCAGCAGTCCACGACTAGCGGGGTCCCAAGAGACCCAGTACTTC
CASSPRLAGSQETQYF
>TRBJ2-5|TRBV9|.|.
TGTGCCAGCAGCACGTTTCAAGAGACCCAGTACTTC
CASSTFQETQYF
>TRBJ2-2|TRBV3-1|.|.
TGTGCCAGCAGCTATCTTCGCGGGGCAGTGAACACCGGGGAGCTGTTTTTT
CASSYLRGAVNTGELFF
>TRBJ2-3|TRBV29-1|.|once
TGCAGCGTTGAGGTACTAGGGGTTGGAGATACGCAGTATTTT
CSVEVLGVGDTQYF
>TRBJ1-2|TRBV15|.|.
TGTGCCACCAGCAGATACACCGGGACACAGGAATTC
CATSRYTGTQEF
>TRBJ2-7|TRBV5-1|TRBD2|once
TGCGCCAGCAGCTTGGGGCCGGGACTAAGCCTAGACGAGCAGTACTTC
CASSLGPGLSLDEQYF
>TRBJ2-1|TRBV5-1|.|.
TGCGCCAGCAGCTTGGGTGGGGGAGCCAATGAGCAGTTCTTC
CASSLGGGANEQFF
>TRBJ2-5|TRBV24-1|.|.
TGTGCCACCAGTGGAGGGTTGGAGACCCAGTACTTC
CATSGGLETQYF
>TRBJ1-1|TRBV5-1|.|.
TGCGCCAGCAGCCCTCACATGAACACTGAAGCTTTCTTT
CASSPHMNTEAFF
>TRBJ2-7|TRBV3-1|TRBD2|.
TGTGCCAGCAGCCCATCCCTAGCGGGACACGAGCAGTACTTC
CASSPSLAGHEQYF
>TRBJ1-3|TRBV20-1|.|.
TGCAGTGCTAGAGATCTTACAGGATGGAACACCATATATTTT
CSARDLTGWNTIYF
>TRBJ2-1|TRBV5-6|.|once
TGTGCCAGCAGCCCTCTGGGACGACACAATGAGCAGTTCTTC
CASSPLGRHNEQFF
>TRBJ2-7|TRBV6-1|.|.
TGTGCCAGCATTTCACCGGGGGGCTCAACCTACGAGCAGTACTTC
CASISPGGSTYEQYF
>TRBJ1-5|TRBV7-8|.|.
TGTGCCAGCAGCTTACTAGATAGCAATCAGCCCCAGCATTTT
CASSLLDSNQPQHF
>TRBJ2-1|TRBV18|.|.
TGTGCCAGCTCACCACCGAAAGGGGCGGGTTGGAATGAGCAGTTCTTC
CASSPPKGAGWNEQFF
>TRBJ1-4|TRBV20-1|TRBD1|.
TGCAGTGCTAAGTTCGGACAGGTTAATGAAAAACTGTTTTTT
CSAKFGQVNEKLFF
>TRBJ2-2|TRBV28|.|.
TGTGCCAGCAGTCCAAACGTCGGGGGTTGGACCGGGGAGCTGTTTTTT
CASSPNVGGWTGELFF
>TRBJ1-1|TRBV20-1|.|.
TGCAGTGCTAGAGATCTGGCCACTGAAGCTTTCTTT
CSARDLATEAFF
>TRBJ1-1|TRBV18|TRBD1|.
TGTGCCAGCTCACCAGACAGGGAACAAGCTTTCTTT
CASSPDREQAFF
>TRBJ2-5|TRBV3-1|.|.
TGTGCCAGCAGCCAAGCGCGCATGTTCGGGACCCAGTACTTC
CASSQARMFGTQYF
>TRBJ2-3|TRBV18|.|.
TGTGCCAGCTCACCAGACGGCCTAGCAGATACGCAGTATTTT
CASSPDGLADTQYF
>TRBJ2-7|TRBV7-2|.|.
TGTGCCAGCAGCGCCGGGCCCCGCTCCTACGAGCAGTACTTC
CASSAGPRSYEQYF
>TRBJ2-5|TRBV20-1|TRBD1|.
TGCAGTGCTAGCGAGACAGGGGGGGAGACCCAGTACTTC
CSASETGGETQYF
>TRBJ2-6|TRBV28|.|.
TGTGCCAGCAGCCCCGTCGGAGATTCTGGGGCCAACGTCCTGACTTTC
CASSPVGDSGANVLTF
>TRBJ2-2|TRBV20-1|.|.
TGCAGTGCTAGAGATTTTACTAACACCGGGGAGCTGTTTTTT
CSARDFTNTGELFF
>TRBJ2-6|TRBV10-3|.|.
TGTGCCACGAGGGACGGGCTTCGCTCTGGGGCCAACGTCCTGACTTTC
CATRDGLRSGANVLTF
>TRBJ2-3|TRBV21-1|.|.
TGTGCCAGCAGCACCACAGGGCGGACTAGCACAGATACGCAGTATTTT
CASSTTGRTSTDTQYF
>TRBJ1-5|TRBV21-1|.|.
TGTGCCACCCCGAGGGACAGGAAATCTCAAAGGTGGCCCCAGCATTTT
CATPRDRKSQRWPQHF
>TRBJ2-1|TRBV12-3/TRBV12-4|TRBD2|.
TGTGCCAGCAGCCGTAGCGGGTCTTATTCCTACAATGAGCAGTTCTTC
CASSRSGSYSYNEQFF
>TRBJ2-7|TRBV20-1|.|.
TGCAGTGCTAGGCGGGTTAGGGGACCCTACGAGCAGTACTTC
CSARRVRGPYEQYF
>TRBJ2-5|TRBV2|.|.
TGTGCCAGCAGTGGGGCCCCGGGAGAGACCCAGTACTTC
CASSGAPGETQYF
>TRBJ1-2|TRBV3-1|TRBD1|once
TGTGCCAGCAGCCCATCGACAGGGTTATACTATGGCTACACCTTC
CASSPSTGLYYGYTF
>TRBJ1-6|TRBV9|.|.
TGTGCCAGCAATAGTCCGGGGCGCAATTCACCCCTCCACTTT
CASNSPGRNSPLHF
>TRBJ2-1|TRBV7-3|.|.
TGTGCCAGCAGCTTGTTTGGCAATGAGCAGTTCTTC
CASSLFGNEQFF